These 3 T cell receptor beta chains share one sample of origin, sequenced in a study of cytomegalovirus exposure and HLA in healthy donors. 13 Jbeta primers and 60 Vbeta primers were used for the PCR. Clones were read by immunoSEQ multiplex PCR, and TCRdb kept only the in-frame ones, dropping some. The table includes about 76,000 clones, roughly 73% detected once. The specimen was PBMCs. These receptors originate from a woman aged 40 to 50 in good health and CMV-seropositive.

The chain joins TRBV29-1 to TRBJ2-7, with D perhaps matching TRBD2 (5 bases). This CDR3 region has 10 residues. V lost 4 bases, J lost 7 bases, and 8 bases lay in between. Germline CDR1 SQVTM, CDR2 ANQGSEA. The CDR3 bases are TGCAGCGTTGTAACGGGAGAGCAGTACTTC. The encoded protein is CSVVTGEQYF.

The table lists this clone with a few counts. The chain recombines TRBV4-1 with TRBJ2-3, with 7 bases aligning to TRBD1. V lost 0 bases to trimming and J lost 1 base; unmatched junction nucleotides: 10. Per germline, CDR1 MGHRA and CDR2 YSYEKL. The CDR3 length is 18 residues. CDR3 region: CASSQDRQGGTRTDTQYF. DNA of the CDR3: TGCGCCAGCAGCCAAGATAGACAGGGTGGCACTCGCACAGATACGCAGTATTTT.

The V call is TRBV4-1, the J call TRBJ1-1; D is possibly TRBD1 (6 bases). The CDR3 length is 15 residues. Per the germline V gene, CDR1 is MGHRA and CDR2 is YSYEKL. With 0 bases removed from V and 3 bases from J, the gap between germline ends came to 11 bases. The CDR3 DNA sequence: TGCGCCAGCAGCCAAGAGGCAGGGGTAGACACTGAAGCTTTCTTT. It specifies CASSQEAGVDTEAFF.